Following are 14 T cell receptor beta chains from one sample sequenced in a study of technical replicates of blood from a handful of donors. Only in-frame clones appear in the TCRdb table, and some are missing; sequencing was by immunoSEQ multiplex PCR. The table includes tens of thousands of clones, roughly nine tenths detected once. Sequenced: PBMCs. These receptors all stem from a human donor in good health. Some clones in this sample may be carry-over from other donors' samples.

The chain links TRBV7-2 to TRBJ1-3; D is ambiguous. Germline V gives CDR1 SGHTA, CDR2 FQGNSA. V lost 1 base, J lost 5 bases, and 3 bases lay in between. The CDR3 consists of 12 residues. This CDR3 is CASSLDRNTIYF. The CDR3 DNA follows: TGTGCCAGCAGCTTAGACAGAAACACCATATATTTT.

The chain employs TRBV2 and TRBJ1-5; 8 positions match TRBD1. Germline CDR1 is SNHLY and CDR2 is FYNNEI. The J segment lost 6 bases and the V segment lost 3 bases, leaving 10 bases of the junction unmatched. The CDR3 is 16 residues long. The CDR3 coding sequence is TGTGCCAGCAGTGATGGGGCAGGGGGCAGGGGTCAGCCCCAGCATTTT. Translated, it gives CASSDGAGGRGQPQHF. The complete variable domain, with remaining parts taken from reference TRBV2 and TRBJ1-5, reads EPEVTQTPSHQVTQMGQEVILRCVPISNHLYFYWYRQILGQKVEFLVSFYNNEISEKSEIFDDQFSVERPDGSNFTLKIRSTKLEDSAMYFCASSDGAGGRGQPQHFGDGTRLSIL.

The chain combines TRBV5-5 with TRBJ1-2, with D possibly matching TRBD1 (5 bases). In germline, CDR1 is SGHKS, CDR2 YYEKEE (reference sequence). The CDR3 is made up of 14 amino acids. V lost 0 bases and J 2 bases, leaving 8 bases between the germline ends. This CDR3 is CASSLGRGNYGYTF. The CDR3 nucleotides are TGTGCCAGCAGCTTGGGGAGGGGAAACTATGGCTACACCTTC.

This chain links TRBV9 with TRBJ1-1; D is unclear. The length of the CDR3 is 15 residues. V was clipped by 0 bases and J by 0 bases, with 9 bases between them. Germline lookup yields CDR1 SGDLS and CDR2 YYNGEE. CDR3 nucleotide sequence: TGTGCCAGCAGCGTAGGGGCCCTGATGAACACTGAAGCTTTCTTT. Its protein is CASSVGALMNTEAFF.

This chain uses TRBV30 with TRBJ2-5; weak D call: TRBD2 (5 bases). Per the germline V gene, CDR1 is GTSNPN and CDR2 is SVGIG (reference sequence). V lost 3 bases and J 7 bases, leaving 12 bases between the germline ends. The CDR3 totals 12 residues. The CDR3 nucleotides are TGTGCCTGGAGAGAGGAAGCGGTGACCCAGTACTTC. It is translated as CAWREEAVTQYF.

The chain combines TRBV9 with TRBJ2-1, with 10 bases fitting TRBD2. The V gene end was trimmed by 2 bases and the J gene end by 1 base; junction bases not matched to a gene: 12. The CDR3 sequence is 19 residues long. CDR1 is SGDLS and CDR2 is YYNGEE in the germline V gene. The CDR3 nucleotides are TGTGCCAGCAGCGTGGGGAGCGGGGGGGCCCTGGGATCCTACAATGAGCAGTTCTTC. It codes for CASSVGSGGALGSYNEQFF.

The chain carries TRBV30 and TRBJ1-5, with D possibly being TRBD1 (5 bases). From germline, CDR1 is GTSNPN and CDR2 SVGIG (reference sequence). This CDR3 region has 13 residues. Trimming cost V 0 bases and J 3 bases, with 6 bases left between them. Written as DNA, the CDR3 is TGTGCCTGGAGTGTAGGGGTCAATCAGCCCCAGCATTTT. Protein product: CAWSVGVNQPQHF.

The rearrangement uses TRBV29-1 and TRBJ2-5; D perhaps matches TRBD2 (6 bases). The V gene lost 8 bases and the J gene lost 3 bases, with 16 bases spanning the gap. The CDR3 extends over 13 amino acids. Germline V CDR1 and CDR2: SQVTM, ANQGSEA. CDR3 sequence reads: CSSSGTAKETQYF. The CDR3 DNA reads as TGCAGCTCCTCCGGGACTGCCAAAGAGACCCAGTACTTC. Full variable domain (rest looked up from reference TRBV29-1 and TRBJ2-5): SAVISQKPSRDICQRGTSLTIQCQVDSQVTMMFWYRQQPGQSLTLIATANQGSEATYESGFVIDKFPISRPNLTFSTLTVSNMSPEDSSIYLCSSSGTAKETQYFGPGTRLLVL.

Remarks on this clone: At one of its ends the junction is not consistent with the germline gene, which may arise from a read error. The chain has TRBV30 and TRBJ1-2; 11 bases line up with TRBD1. The length of the CDR3 is 14 residues. The germline CDR1 and CDR2 sequences are GTSNPN and SVGIG (reference sequence). The CDR3 DNA reads TGTGCCTGGAGTACCGGGACAGGGGGGCGCCAACCCTTTTTC. Translation: CAWSTGTGGRQPFF.

V and J are TRBV9 and TRBJ2-3, with D perhaps TRBD2 (5 bases). Germline-derived CDR1 and CDR2 are SGDLS and YYNGEE. V gave up 4 bases and J gave up 3 bases, with 12 bases separating them. The CDR3 totals 14 residues. This CDR3 is CASSSLGETDTQYF. The CDR3 coding sequence is TGTGCCAGCAGCTCTCTCGGGGAGACAGATACGCAGTATTTT.

The V and J genes are TRBV7-2 and TRBJ1-6, with 7 positions matching TRBD1. The CDR3 is 15 residues long. Losses at the gene ends were 5 bases for V and 7 bases for J; bases not matched to a gene: 8. Germline lookup yields CDR1 SGHTA and CDR2 FQGNSA. CDR3 region: CASSTQQGTNSPLHF. The CDR3 DNA follows: TGTGCCAGCAGCACGCAACAGGGGACGAATTCACCCCTCCACTTT.

This clone was found once. The rearrangement joins TRBV5-1 to TRBJ2-5; no definite D call. Looked up from germline, CDR1 is SGHRS and CDR2 is YFSETQ. Trimming removed 7 bases at V and 5 bases at J, with 12 bases between. The CDR3 is made up of 12 amino acids. CDR3 loop: CASSTGRETQYF. CDR3 in DNA: TGCGCCAGCTCAACCGGCAGGGAGACCCAGTACTTC.

The rearrangement links TRBV18 to TRBJ1-1; possible D gene TRBD1, 6 bases. CDR1 KGHSH and CDR2 LQKENI come from the germline V gene. V was shortened by 3 bases and J by 2 bases, with 13 bases between the two germline ends. There are 15 residues in the CDR3. CDR3 residues: CASSPNGGLNTEAFF. The CDR3 coding sequence is TGTGCCAGCTCACCCAATGGGGGCCTTAACACTGAAGCTTTCTTT.

The chain recombines TRBV29-1 with TRBJ2-5; 8 bases are shared with TRBD1. Losses at the gene ends were 2 bases for V and 8 bases for J; bases not matched to a gene: 10. Germline V gene lookup returns CDR1 SQVTM and CDR2 ANQGSEA. The CDR3 has 14 residues. The CDR3 DNA reads TGCAGCGTTGAACTCTGGACAGGGAGAGGAACCCAGTACTTC. It is translated as CSVELWTGRGTQYF.